This T cell receptor beta chain was identified in a study of shared clonotypes between healthy human individuals. With 2 bases removed from V and 3 bases from J, the gap between germline ends came to 14 bases. The germline V gene has CDR1 SGHVS and CDR2 FNYEAQ. The CDR3 is made up of 15 amino acids. Using immunoSEQ multiplex PCR, the repertoire was profiled, and TCRdb retains in-frame clones only, with some absent. The data hold 800,000 to 1,200,000 clones, with about 80% observed a single time. Sequenced material: memory CD4+ T cells from PBMCs. Documented subset: CD45RA-negative fraction. This clonotype was obtained from a man aged 18 to 29 in good health. Some clones in this sample may be carry-over from other donors' samples. This chain uses TRBV7-6 with TRBJ2-7; tentatively, D is TRBD1 or TRBD2 (5 bases each). The CDR3 loop reads CASSLSGTDYYEQYF. CDR3 nucleotides: TGTGCCAGCAGCTTATCAGGGACCGATTACTACGAGCAGTACTTC. Full variable domain (outside the CDR3, taken from reference TRBV7-6 and TRBJ2-7): GAGVSQSPRYKVTKRGQDVALRCDPISGHVSLYWYRQALGQGPEFLTYFNYEAQQDKSGLPNDRFSAERPEGSISTLTIQRTEQRDSAMYRCASSLSGTDYYEQYFGPGTRLTVT.